A selection of T cell receptor beta chains follows, all from one sample in a study of spatial heterogeneity in lung cancer. TCRdb reprocessed the 5' RACE reads with MiXCR, giving one entry per CDR3 protein. The repertoire consists of approximately 29,000 distinct CDR3 sequences, with roughly 8.4% occurring once and the leading ten covering 36%. The sequences come from PBMCs, collected at surgery. All receptors derive from a female donor with early-stage non-small cell lung cancer. Each CDR3 is given with its conserved first and last residue. The D gene is left open where the match is weak. Clone size is shown for a subset of rows, as once, few, many or a class of expanded clone.

D	J	V	size	DNA	CDR3
TRBD2	TRBJ2-1	TRBV6-1	many	TGTGCCAGCAGGAAGAATTCCGGGACTAGCGGATCCAGCTCCTACAATGAGCAGTTCTTC	CASRKNSGTSGSSSYNEQFF
-	TRBJ2-1	TRBV18	many	TGTGCCAGCTCACTTATGACAGGCGGCTACAATGAGCAGTTCTTC	CASSLMTGGYNEQFF
-	TRBJ1-1	TRBV30	large	TGTGCCTGGAGTCTCTCGCGCACCACTGAAGCTTTCTTT	CAWSLSRTTEAFF
TRBD2	TRBJ2-7	TRBV20-1	-	TGCAGTGCTAGACCAAGACTAGCGGGAGTGAGTTACGAGCAGTACTTC	CSARPRLAGVSYEQYF
-	TRBJ1-5	TRBV7-9	few	TGTGCCAGCAGAGCGACGGAGGGGCCCCAGCATTTT	CASRATEGPQHF
-	TRBJ2-3	TRBV5-1	many	TGCGCCAGCAGCTTACAAGGGAATTCGGATACGCAGTATTTT	CASSLQGNSDTQYF
-	TRBJ2-6	TRBV12-3/TRBV12-4	many	TGTGCCAGCAGTCCAGGGGTGTGGGTCGGGCGACCTGGGGCCAACGTCCTGACTTTC	CASSPGVWVGRPGANVLTF
-	TRBJ2-1	TRBV21-1	many	TGTGCCCGCGAGCGCGCGGGGGTCTACAATGAGCAGTTCTTC	CARERAGVYNEQFF
-	TRBJ1-2	TRBV21-1	-	TGTGCCAGCAGCAAAGAGGAGGGACAGGGGGTGAATGGCTACACCTTC	CASSKEEGQGVNGYTF
-	TRBJ1-5	TRBV11-3	many	TGTGCCAGCAGCTTAGGAGAAGGGAAGAATCAGCCCCAGCATTTT	CASSLGEGKNQPQHF
TRBD1	TRBJ2-2	TRBV5-1	-	TGCGCCAGCAGCTTGGTTCCGACAGGGACCGCCGGGGAGCTGTTTTTT	CASSLVPTGTAGELFF
-	TRBJ2-2	TRBV10-3	many	TGTGCCATCAGTGAGACAGGATCCACCGGGGAGCTGTTTTTT	CAISETGSTGELFF
-	TRBJ2-1	TRBV28	many	TGTGCCAGCAGTTCGGGGAGGCGTTTAAGGGGCAATGAGCAGTTCTTC	CASSSGRRLRGNEQFF
TRBD2	TRBJ2-1	TRBV19	few	TGTGCCAGTAGTAAATTAGCGGGAGCCTCAGATGAGCAGTTCTTC	CASSKLAGASDEQFF
TRBD2	TRBJ2-3	TRBV14	many	TGTGCCAGCAGTCAACGACTAGCGGGAGGGCCCTGGACAGATACGCAGTATTTT	CASSQRLAGGPWTDTQYF
-	TRBJ2-7	TRBV10-3	-	TGTGCCATCAGTGAGTCGGGACGGGAGTACGAGCAGTACTTC	CAISESGREYEQYF
-	TRBJ2-7	TRBV4-1	-	TGCGCCAGCAGCCCCCTTGCGGGTATTACCTACGAGCAGTACTTC	CASSPLAGITYEQYF
TRBD1	TRBJ2-5	TRBV12-3/TRBV12-4	many	TGTGCCAGCAGTCTGACAGGGATCGGAGAGACCCAGTACTTC	CASSLTGIGETQYF
-	TRBJ2-2	TRBV3-1	many	TGTGCCAGCAGCCAAGAAGACTTGTTCACCGGGGAGCTGTTTTTT	CASSQEDLFTGELFF
-	TRBJ2-1	TRBV12-3/TRBV12-4	-	TGTGCCAGCAGGACGTCTGGCAATGAGCAGTTCTTC	CASRTSGNEQFF
-	TRBJ2-1	TRBV6-1	-	TGTGCCAGCAGTGAAGAGAGAGGGGCTCCCTACAATGAGCAGTTCTTC	CASSEERGAPYNEQFF
-	TRBJ2-1	TRBV11-1	many	TGTGCCAGCAGCTTGATCCCGGGCTCCCCGACGGATGAGCAGTTCTTC	CASSLIPGSPTDEQFF
TRBD1	TRBJ1-4	TRBV5-1	-	TGCGCCAGCAGCCTCAGGGGGCTGGGGGAAAAACTGTTTTTT	CASSLRGLGEKLFF
-	TRBJ1-5	TRBV4-1	many	TGCGCCAGCAGTCATGCAGGGACTATGAATCAGCCCCAGCATTTT	CASSHAGTMNQPQHF
TRBD1	TRBJ1-2	TRBV3-1	-	TGTGCCAGCAGCCAAGCGGACGGACAGGGGTCATACACCTTC	CASSQADGQGSYTF
-	TRBJ2-3	TRBV7-9	many	TGTGCCAGCAGCCCTAACACAGATACGCAGTATTTT	CASSPNTDTQYF
-	TRBJ2-2	TRBV24-1	-	TGTGCCACCAGTGATTTCCGGACCACCGGGGAGCTGTTTTTT	CATSDFRTTGELFF
TRBD2	TRBJ2-1	TRBV6-2/TRBV6-3	many	TGTGCCAGCAGTTACAGGGAACGAGCGGGAGGCTTCTACAATGAGCAGTTCTTC	CASSYRERAGGFYNEQFF
-	TRBJ2-2	TRBV7-3	many	TGTGCCAGCAGCCCCGACTGGAACACCGGGGAGCTGTTTTTT	CASSPDWNTGELFF
-	TRBJ1-2	TRBV27	many	TGTGCCAGCAGTTTTCCCGGTGGCGGCTACACCTTC	CASSFPGGGYTF
-	TRBJ1-1	TRBV10-2	-	TGCGCCAGCAGTGAGATTGGTTTCAACACTGAAGCTTTCTTT	CASSEIGFNTEAFF
TRBD2	TRBJ2-2	TRBV6-5	many	TGTGCCAGCAGCCGTACTAGCGGGAGTACGGCCGGGGAGCTGTTTTTT	CASSRTSGSTAGELFF
-	TRBJ2-7	TRBV9	few	TGTGCCAGCAGCGTAGACGACAGTCCCTACGAGCAGTACTTC	CASSVDDSPYEQYF
TRBD2	TRBJ2-7	TRBV12-3/TRBV12-4	-	TGTGCCAGCAGTTTAATGGCGGGGGCCTACGAGCAGTACTTC	CASSLMAGAYEQYF
TRBD1	TRBJ2-2	TRBV18	many	TGTGCCAGCTCACCAGGGACAGTAGTCGGCGGGGAGCTGTTTTTT	CASSPGTVVGGELFF
-	TRBJ1-2	TRBV4-2	-	TGTGCCAGCAGCCAAGATAGTAAGGGGATAATAGCTAACTATGGCTACACCTTC	CASSQDSKGIIANYGYTF
TRBD2	TRBJ2-7	TRBV28	many	TGTGCCAGCAGTTCTAGCGGGCACTCCTACGAGCAGTACTTC	CASSSSGHSYEQYF
-	TRBJ2-1	TRBV28	many	TGTGCCAGCAGTTTTCTACCGACTGATCAGTTCTTC	CASSFLPTDQFF
TRBD1	TRBJ1-1	TRBV18	-	TGTGCCAGCTCACCGGGGACAGGGATTCTATCCACTGAAGCTTTCTTT	CASSPGTGILSTEAFF
TRBD2	TRBJ2-7	TRBV11-2	many	TGTGCCAGCAGCACAGTGGCGACTAGCGGGACTTCCTACGAGCAGTACTTC	CASSTVATSGTSYEQYF
-	TRBJ2-1	TRBV30	many	TGTGCCTGGAATTCGGGAACCCTAAACAATGAGCAGTTCTTC	CAWNSGTLNNEQFF
TRBD1	TRBJ2-1	TRBV6-6	few	TGTGCCAGCAGGAAAATAGCCAGGGGGCAGGATGAGCAGTTCTTC	CASRKIARGQDEQFF
-	TRBJ1-5	TRBV2	-	TGTGCCAGCAGTCTCAGGGGTGGGCACAATCAGCCCCAGCATTTT	CASSLRGGHNQPQHF